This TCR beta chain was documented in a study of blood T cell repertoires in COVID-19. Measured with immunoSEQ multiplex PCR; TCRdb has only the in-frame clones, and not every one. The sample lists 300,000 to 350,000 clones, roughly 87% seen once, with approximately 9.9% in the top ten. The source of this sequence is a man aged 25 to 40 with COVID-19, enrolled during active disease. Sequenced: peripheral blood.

This CDR3 is CASSPLEAQKYQETQYF. In DNA, the CDR3 is TGTGCCAGCAGCCCCCTCGAAGCCCAAAAGTACCAAGAGACCCAGTACTTC. The chain joins TRBV7-2 to TRBJ2-5; D gene unclear. Between the trimmed V and J ends, which lost 5 bases and 0 bases, there was a span of 19 bases. Germline V gene sequence: CDR1 SGHTA, CDR2 FQGNSA. The CDR3 extends over 17 amino acids.